Listed here are 28 T cell receptor beta chains from one sample, sequenced in a study of identical twins. TCRdb redid the calling of the 5' RACE reads with MiXCR, one entry per CDR3 protein. The table includes approximately 410,000 distinct CDR3 sequences, about 18% detected once. Sequenced material: naive T cells sorted from blood. These TCRs come from a middle-aged man in good health.

For the CDR3, the DNA is TGTGCCAGCAGCTCCGGGGGAGCCCCCTACGAGCAGTACTTC. It codes for CASSSGGAPYEQYF. The chain links TRBV7-9 to TRBJ2-7; D might be TRBD2 (6 bases). Germline V CDR1 and CDR2: SEHNR, FQNEAQ (reference sequence). There are 14 residues in the CDR3. The V end lost 4 bases, the J end lost 2 bases, and 12 bases lay between the germline ends.

The gene calls are TRBV28 and TRBJ2-3; D is uncertain. Trimming took 3 bases from V and 4 from J, leaving 8 bases between them. The CDR3 runs to 13 residues. From germline, CDR1 is MDHEN and CDR2 SYDVKM. CDR3 in DNA: TGTGCCAGCAGTTTGGTTTCCCCAGATACGCAGTATTTT. This codes for CASSLVSPDTQYF. Complete variable domain (other parts from reference TRBV28 and TRBJ2-3): DVKVTQSSRYLVKRTGEKVFLECVQDMDHENMFWYRQDPGLGLRLIYFSYDVKMKEKGDIPEGYSVSREKKERFSLILESASTNQTSMYLCASSLVSPDTQYFGPGTRLTVL.

A few counts support this clonotype. CDR3 amino acids: CSAREGEGSYNEQFF. CDR3 DNA sequence: TGCAGTGCTAGAGAGGGGGAGGGCTCCTACAATGAGCAGTTCTTC. V gene TRBV20-1 combines with J gene TRBJ2-1, with 7 bases fitting TRBD2. With 0 bases clipped from V and 0 bases from J, the junction kept 2 bases outside the gene matches. This CDR3 is built from 15 residues. Germline values: CDR1 DFQATT, CDR2 SNEGSKA (reference sequence).

This rearrangement joins TRBV10-3 to TRBJ1-2; D unresolved. V was shortened by 4 bases and J by 2 bases, with 14 bases between the two germline ends. The germline V gene has CDR1 ENHRY and CDR2 SYGVKD. CDR3 length equals 15 residues. Here the CDR3 reads CAISGVLEGNYGYTF. CDR3 DNA: TGTGCCATCAGTGGTGTTTTGGAGGGCAACTATGGCTACACCTTC.

This clonotype has just a few counts. The CDR3 spells CSALTGGNNQPQHF. The CDR3 bases are TGCAGTGCTCTGACAGGGGGGAACAATCAGCCCCAGCATTTT. The V and J genes are TRBV20-1 and TRBJ1-5; 9 nucleotides match TRBD1. The junction had 5 bases not matched to a gene; V was cut back by 5 bases and J by 3 bases. The CDR3 is made up of 14 amino acids. Germline CDR1 DFQATT, CDR2 SNEGSKA (reference sequence).

This clonotype has only a few counts. V is TRBV10-2 and J is TRBJ1-4; D uncertain. The CDR3 is 15 amino acids. Trimming stripped 5 bases from V and 2 bases from J, with 12 bases between. Per the germline V gene, CDR1 is WSHSY and CDR2 is SAAADI. The CDR3 DNA follows: TGCGCCAGCAGTTCCCAAGGTGGGACTAATGAAAAACTGTTTTTT. Translated: CASSSQGGTNEKLFF.

This clonotype was detected ten times or more. This chain connects TRBV20-1 to TRBJ1-6; D is possibly TRBD1 (6 bases). The V end was cut by 2 bases, the J end by 6 bases, with 11 bases between. The CDR3 consists of 14 residues. The germline V gene encodes CDR1 DFQATT and CDR2 SNEGSKA (reference sequence). DNA of the CDR3: TGCAGTGCTAGACGAGGACAGCCTAATTCACCCCTCCACTTT. Its protein is CSARRGQPNSPLHF.

The chain is built from TRBV27 and TRBJ1-2; D is uncertain. The length of the CDR3 is 14 residues. The germline V gene has CDR1 MNHEY and CDR2 SMNVEV (reference sequence). Trimming cost V 2 bases and J 0 bases, with 7 bases left between them. DNA for the CDR3: TGTGCCAGCAGTTTAAGAGGGTCTAACTATGGCTACACCTTC. Protein sequence: CASSLRGSNYGYTF.

This chain uses TRBV30 with TRBJ2-2, with D perhaps assigned TRBD1 or TRBD2 (5 bases each). Trimming removed 3 bases at V and 6 bases at J, with 17 bases between. The CDR3 is made up of 15 amino acids. Germline CDR1 is GTSNPN and CDR2 is SVGIG (reference sequence). The CDR3 here is CAWRARGLISGELFF. As DNA, the CDR3 is TGTGCCTGGAGGGCCCGGGGCTTAATCTCCGGGGAGCTGTTTTTT.

This clonotype showed up just a few times. The chain is built from TRBV6-2 or TRBV6-3 and TRBJ2-7; maybe TRBD1 (6 bases). The CDR3 totals 15 residues. Trimming stripped 6 bases from V and 2 bases from J, with 17 bases between. Per germline, CDR1 MNHEY and CDR2 SVGEGT. The CDR3 loop is CASRLAAGVTYEQYF. Written as DNA, the CDR3 is TGTGCCAGCAGACTGGCGGCAGGGGTGACCTACGAGCAGTACTTC.

This clonotype has ten or more counts. The V gene is TRBV3-1, the J gene TRBJ2-1; 13 positions agree with TRBD2. There are 15 residues in the CDR3. The germline gives CDR1 LGHDT, CDR2 YNNKEL (reference sequence). With V trimmed by 0 bases and J by 11 bases, 4 bases remained unmatched. The CDR3 DNA follows: TGTGCCAGCAGCCAAGACACTAGCGGGGGGGCTAAGCAGTTCTTC. Translated: CASSQDTSGGAKQFF.

This clonotype was detected many times. The J gene is TRBJ2-7, the V gene TRBV7-9, with D possibly matching TRBD2 (5 bases). Between the trimmed V and J ends, which lost 4 bases and 1 base, there was a span of 11 bases. The CDR3 runs 14 residues. CDR1 is SEHNR, CDR2 FQNEAQ, per germline (reference sequence). The CDR3 DNA follows: TGTGCCAGCAGCTCCATACGAGGGTCCTACGAGCAGTACTTC. Translating it yields CASSSIRGSYEQYF.

This clonotype was seen repeatedly, ten times or more. The chain uses TRBV10-3 and TRBJ2-7; 11 bases are a match to TRBD1. Germline loops: CDR1 ENHRY, CDR2 SYGVKD. The CDR3 has 14 residues. J lost 2 bases, V lost 6 bases, and 3 bases had no gene match. CDR3 loop: CAISPGQGAYEQYF. CDR3 nucleotide sequence: TGTGCCATCAGCCCGGGACAGGGGGCCTACGAGCAGTACTTC.

This clonotype was observed at least ten times. V is TRBV20-1 and J is TRBJ1-1, with D perhaps matching TRBD1 (6 bases). CDR1 and CDR2 from the germline V gene are DFQATT and SNEGSKA (reference sequence). CDR3 length: 14 residues. With 5 bases removed from V and 4 bases from J, the gap between germline ends came to 17 bases. The CDR3 coding sequence is TGCAGTGCTTTGGCCGACAGGTTGGGCACTGAAGCTTTCTTT. It specifies CSALADRLGTEAFF.

The table lists this clonotype with a few counts. The chain recombines TRBV5-1 with TRBJ2-2; 11 nucleotides align to TRBD2. V shed 6 bases and J 0 bases; nucleotides not matched to a gene: 10. Germline V gene data show CDR1 as SGHRS and CDR2 as YFSETQ. The CDR3 has 18 amino acids. The CDR3 loop is CASNKGLAVTANTGELFF. In nucleotides, the CDR3 is TGCGCCAGCAACAAGGGACTAGCGGTTACCGCGAACACCGGGGAGCTGTTTTTT.

This clonotype has more than one count but fewer than ten. The CDR3 sequence: CASSLLVGQLNQETQYF. CDR3 DNA sequence: TGTGCCAGCAGCTTATTAGTAGGACAGCTAAACCAAGAGACCCAGTACTTC. This chain connects TRBV11-2 to TRBJ2-5; a weak D match, TRBD1 (6 bases). CDR1 SGHAT and CDR2 FQNNGV come from the germline V gene. The CDR3 is made up of 17 amino acids. V was shortened by 2 bases and J by 0 bases, with 16 bases between the two germline ends.

This sequence joins TRBV5-1 and TRBJ2-5, with TRBD2 matching over 12 bases. With the DNA end fitting TRBJ2-1 better, the J assignment may be wrong. The CDR3 has 17 residues. Germline values: CDR1 SGHRS, CDR2 YFSETQ. This CDR3 is CASSLVWTSGAQETQFF. The CDR3 nucleotides read TGCGCCAGCAGCTTGGTTTGGACTAGCGGGGCCCAAGAGACCCAGTTCTTC.

This clonotype appeared a few times. The V and J genes are TRBV6-1 and TRBJ1-6, with D possibly matching TRBD1 (6 bases). Germline values: CDR1 MNHNS, CDR2 SASEGT. The V end lost 6 bases, the J end lost 10 bases, and 13 bases lay between the germline ends. The CDR3 loop spans 13 amino acids. The DNA of the CDR3 is TGTGCCAGCAGGGGTGTCGGGGGCTCACCCCTCCACTTT. It specifies CASRGVGGSPLHF.

This clonotype was seen many times. The chain employs TRBV28 and TRBJ2-7; possibly TRBD2 for D (6 bases). CDR1 and CDR2 from the germline V gene are MDHEN and SYDVKM. This CDR3 is built from 14 residues. V shed 4 bases and J shed 1 base, with 11 bases lying between them. CDR3 in DNA: TGTGCCAGCAGTTATCGCGGGGTTTCCTACGAGCAGTACTTC. Its translation is CASSYRGVSYEQYF.

This chain uses TRBV5-1 with TRBJ2-2; D unclear. This CDR3 comprises 13 residues. Trimming removed 4 bases at V and 3 bases at J, with 7 bases between. The germline V gene has CDR1 SGHRS and CDR2 YFSETQ. Here the CDR3 reads CASSIGYTGELFF. Written as DNA, the CDR3 is TGCGCCAGCAGCATCGGATACACCGGGGAGCTGTTTTTT.

The V and J genes are TRBV7-2 and TRBJ2-7; D gene uncertain. V was shortened by 6 bases and J by 2 bases, with 14 bases between the two germline ends. This CDR3 spans 14 amino acids. Looked up from germline, CDR1 is SGHTA and CDR2 is FQGNSA. The CDR3 region is CASSPFPQAYEQYF. In nucleotides, the CDR3 is TGTGCCAGCAGTCCCTTCCCCCAGGCCTACGAGCAGTACTTC.

The J gene is TRBJ1-1, the V gene TRBV6-2 or TRBV6-3, with D hard to call. Germline V lookup: CDR1 MNHEY, CDR2 SVGEGT. Trimming stripped 2 bases from V and 2 bases from J, with 9 bases between. The CDR3 runs 14 residues. The CDR3 DNA follows: TGTGCCAGCAGTTACGGGGTGGTTAACACTGAAGCTTTCTTT. Its protein product is CASSYGVVNTEAFF.

CDR3 in amino acids: CASSLESGRNQPQHF. The CDR3 region has the DNA TGCGCCAGCAGCTTGGAGTCAGGGCGAAATCAGCCCCAGCATTTT. V is TRBV5-1 and J is TRBJ1-5; D is possibly TRBD1 (5 bases). CDR3 length: 15 amino acids. The V end lost 0 bases, the J end lost 4 bases, and 11 bases lay between the germline ends. Germline V gene data show CDR1 as SGHRS and CDR2 as YFSETQ.

Ten or more counts support this clonotype. The V and J genes are TRBV15 and TRBJ2-7; 11 nucleotides agree with TRBD2. V lost 3 bases, J lost 3 bases, and 1 base stayed unmatched. The CDR3 runs to 14 residues. The germline V gene has CDR1 LNHNV and CDR2 YYDKDF (reference sequence). The CDR3 is CATSRTSGDYEQYF. CDR3 bases: TGTGCCACCAGCAGGACTAGCGGGGACTACGAGCAGTACTTC.

This rearrangement joins TRBV12-3 or TRBV12-4 to TRBJ2-1; D is ambiguous. The CDR3 length is 14 residues. V lost 6 bases and J lost 8, with 17 bases in between. The DNA for the CDR3 is TGTGCCAGCAGGGAACGCTCTGTCGTGGATGAGCAGTTCTTC. It encodes CASRERSVVDEQFF.

The V gene is TRBV7-9, the J gene TRBJ2-1; possible D gene TRBD2, 5 bases. The CDR3 contains 14 residues. Germline V gene sequence: CDR1 SEHNR, CDR2 FQNEAQ (reference sequence). V shed 2 bases and J shed 9 bases, with 14 bases lying between them. The CDR3 region is CASSLRAGTPEQFF. The CDR3 coding sequence is TGTGCCAGCAGCTTAAGGGCGGGTACGCCTGAGCAGTTCTTC. Full variable domain (missing parts from reference TRBV7-9 and TRBJ2-1): DTGVSQNPRHKITKRGQNVTFRCDPISEHNRLYWYRQTLGQGPEFLTYFQNEAQLEKSRLLSDRFSAERPKGSFSTLEIQRTEQGDSAMYLCASSLRAGTPEQFFGPGTRLTVL.

V is TRBV6-1 and J is TRBJ2-1; TRBD2 agrees at 7 bases. Trimming took 8 bases from V and 3 from J; bases not matched to a gene: 13. Germline V gene data show CDR1 as MNHNS and CDR2 as SASEGT. This CDR3 comprises 16 residues. The DNA for the CDR3 is TGTGCCAGCGGGGAGGGTGGTAGCGGCCTCTACAATGAGCAGTTCTTC. This encodes CASGEGGSGLYNEQFF.

The chain uses TRBV4-2 and TRBJ2-3, with 15 bases fitting TRBD2. The CDR3 covers 21 residues. J lost 0 bases, V lost 3 bases, and 13 bases had no gene match. Germline lookup yields CDR1 LGHNA and CDR2 YNFKEQ. The CDR3 loop reads CASSQTGTSGRFLASTDTQYF. The CDR3 coding sequence is TGTGCCAGCAGCCAGACAGGGACTAGCGGGAGGTTCCTGGCTAGCACAGATACGCAGTATTTT.